A single TCR beta chain is shown here with its context. Its antigen is still unknown. This specimen comes from a study of regulatory T cells in long-lasting Graves disease. To make TCR beta libraries, researchers used iRepertoire HTBI primers and Arm-PCR of CDR3 regions. MiXCR, run by TCRdb on the multiplex PCR reads, gives a single entry per CDR3 protein. The sample lists around 500,000 distinct CDR3 sequences; around 20% were seen once. Time point specified: persistent/refractory GD, antithyroid drugs over 5 years with positive TRAb. PBMCs were the source of the RNA used for TCR sequencing. Overall study results and limits: Persistent Graves' patients showed less TCR diversity than newly diagnosed ones.

This sequence was found in a female donor with Graves disease. Sequenced material: peripheral blood mononuclear cells (PBMCs), taken when the disease was refractory, from a patient treated with antithyroid drugs.

CDR3 nucleotide sequence: TGTGCTAGTGGTTTTCTGGCAGGGGGGTCCACCGGGGAGCTGTTTTTT. It translates to CASGFLAGGSTGELFF. This chain links TRBV12-5 with TRBJ2-2; D is possibly TRBD1 (7 bases). The germline V and J ends were trimmed by 3 bases and 4 bases, with 15 bases remaining between them. Looked up from germline, CDR1 is LGHNT and CDR2 is FRNRAP. The CDR3 runs to 16 residues. Drawing the rest from reference TRBV12-5 and TRBJ2-2, the complete variable domain is DARVTQTPRHKVTEMGQEVTMRCQPILGHNTVFWYRQTMMQGLELLAYFRNRAPLDDSGMPKDRFSAEMPDATLATLKIQPSEPRDSAVYFCASGFLAGGSTGELFFGEGSRLTVL.